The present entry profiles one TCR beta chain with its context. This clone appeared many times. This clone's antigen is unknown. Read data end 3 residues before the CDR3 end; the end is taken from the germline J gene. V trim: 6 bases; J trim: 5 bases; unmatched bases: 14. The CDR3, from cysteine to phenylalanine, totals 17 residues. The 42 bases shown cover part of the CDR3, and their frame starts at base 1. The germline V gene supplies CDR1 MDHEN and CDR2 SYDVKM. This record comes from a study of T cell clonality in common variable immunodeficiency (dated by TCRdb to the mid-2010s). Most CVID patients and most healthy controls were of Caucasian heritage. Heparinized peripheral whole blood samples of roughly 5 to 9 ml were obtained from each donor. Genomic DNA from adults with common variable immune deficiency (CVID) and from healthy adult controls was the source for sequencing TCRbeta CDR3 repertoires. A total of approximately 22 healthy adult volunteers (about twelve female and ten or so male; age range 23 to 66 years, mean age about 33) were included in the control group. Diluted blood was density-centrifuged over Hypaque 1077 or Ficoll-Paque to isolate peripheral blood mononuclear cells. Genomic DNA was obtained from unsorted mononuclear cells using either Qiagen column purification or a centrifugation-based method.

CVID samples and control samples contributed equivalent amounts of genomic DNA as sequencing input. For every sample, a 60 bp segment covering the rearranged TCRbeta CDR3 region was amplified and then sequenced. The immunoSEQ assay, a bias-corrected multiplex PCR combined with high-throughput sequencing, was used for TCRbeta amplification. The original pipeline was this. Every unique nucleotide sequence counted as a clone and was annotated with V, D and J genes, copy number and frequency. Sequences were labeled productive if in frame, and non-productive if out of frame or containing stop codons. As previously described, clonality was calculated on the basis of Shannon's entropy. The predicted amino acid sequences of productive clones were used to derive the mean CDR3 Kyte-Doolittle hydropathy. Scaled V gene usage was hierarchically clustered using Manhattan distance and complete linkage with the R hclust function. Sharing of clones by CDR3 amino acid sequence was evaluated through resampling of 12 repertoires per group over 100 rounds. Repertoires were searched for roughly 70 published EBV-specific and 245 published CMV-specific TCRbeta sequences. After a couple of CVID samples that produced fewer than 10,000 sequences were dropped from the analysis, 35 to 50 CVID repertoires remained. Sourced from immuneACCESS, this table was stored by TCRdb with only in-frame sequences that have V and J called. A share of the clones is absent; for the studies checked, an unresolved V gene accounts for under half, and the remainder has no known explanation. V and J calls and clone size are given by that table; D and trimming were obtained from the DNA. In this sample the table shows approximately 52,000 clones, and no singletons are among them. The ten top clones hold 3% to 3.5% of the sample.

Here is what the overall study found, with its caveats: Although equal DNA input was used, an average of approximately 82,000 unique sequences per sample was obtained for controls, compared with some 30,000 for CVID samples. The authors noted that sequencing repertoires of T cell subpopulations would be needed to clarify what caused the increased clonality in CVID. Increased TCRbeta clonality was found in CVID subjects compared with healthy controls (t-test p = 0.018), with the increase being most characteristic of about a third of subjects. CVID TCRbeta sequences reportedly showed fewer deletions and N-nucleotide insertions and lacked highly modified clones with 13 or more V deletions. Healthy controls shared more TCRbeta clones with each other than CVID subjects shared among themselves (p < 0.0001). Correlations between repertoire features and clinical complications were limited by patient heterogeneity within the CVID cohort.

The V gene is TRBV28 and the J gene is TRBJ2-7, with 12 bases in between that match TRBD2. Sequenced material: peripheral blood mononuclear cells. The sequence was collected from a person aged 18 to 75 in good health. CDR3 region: CASSSGSSGRVGNEQYF. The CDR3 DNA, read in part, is TGTGCCAGCAGCTCCGGGTCTAGCGGGAGGGTTGGAAACGAG.